The source of this T cell receptor (beta chain) is a study of radiation and T cells in renal cell carcinoma. Sequencing was performed with immunoSEQ multiplex PCR; in TCRdb, only in-frame clones are kept and a portion is missing. This table holds 150,000 to 200,000 clones, 88% found once. Time point described: blood 4 weeks post-SBRT, at nephrectomy. Specified treatment: 15 Gy SBRT to primary tumor, nephrectomy 4 weeks later. Radiation-treated patients gave blood at baseline, week 2 and week 4. In its sample, this clone was seen once. Germline-derived CDR1 and CDR2 are LNHNV and YYDKDF (reference sequence). V was shortened by 0 bases and J by 5 bases, with 5 bases between the two germline ends. The length of the CDR3 is 13 residues.

The chain links TRBV15 to TRBJ2-1, with D hard to call. The receptor comes from a woman between 50 and 59 years old with renal cell carcinoma. The specimen was blood, collected from a patient whose treatment included radiotherapy and nephrectomy. The CDR3 DNA sequence: TGTGCCACCAGCAGAGATGGGAACAATGAGCAGTTCTTC. Protein sequence: CATSRDGNNEQFF.